These 7 T cell receptor beta chains came from one sample sequenced in a study of identical twins. Each CDR3 protein is one row after TCRdb ran MiXCR on the 5' RACE reads. Of 600,000 to 800,000 distinct CDR3 sequences in the sample, approximately 22% were seen once. This same sample was also part of a study on T cells expressing NK-cell markers.

Sequencing input: PBMCs. Source of these receptors: a woman aged 18-29 years in good health.

The gene calls are TRBV7-3 and TRBJ2-5; D possibly corresponds to TRBD2 (6 bases). Deletions cut 6 bases from V and 9 bases from J, with 20 bases between. The germline V gene encodes CDR1 SGHTA and CDR2 FQGTGA. This CDR3 comprises 14 residues. The CDR3 sequence is CASSFLGGLKAQYF. The CDR3 nucleotides are TGTGCCAGCAGTTTCCTGGGGGGTCTTAAGGCCCAGTACTTC.

This clonotype has at least ten counts. The chain has TRBV12-3 or TRBV12-4 and TRBJ2-1, with D unclear. CDR3 size: 12 residues. Trimming stripped 10 bases from V and 5 bases from J, with 12 bases between. CDR3 bases: TGTGCCACCCTCATCGGTGACAATGAGCAGTTCTTC. It yields the protein CATLIGDNEQFF.

The J gene is TRBJ1-2, the V gene TRBV2; 9 bases line up with TRBD1. With V trimmed by 5 bases and J by 3 bases, 7 bases remained unmatched. Germline-derived CDR1 and CDR2 are SNHLY and FYNNEI. The CDR3 sequence is 15 residues long. This chain's CDR3 is CASSFDRGKYYGYTF. The CDR3 nucleotides are TGTGCCAGCAGTTTTGACAGGGGGAAGTACTATGGCTACACCTTC.

This clonotype showed up just a few times. This sequence joins TRBV7-9 and TRBJ1-3, with D possibly matching TRBD1 (5 bases). The CDR3 runs 15 residues. Germline lookup yields CDR1 SEHNR and CDR2 FQNEAQ (reference sequence). Trimming stripped 6 bases from V and 0 bases from J, with 12 bases between. CDR3 DNA sequence: TGTGCCAGCAGTTCGGGACCGAACTCTGGAAACACCATATATTTT. Protein product: CASSSGPNSGNTIYF.

The rearrangement uses TRBV11-3 and TRBJ2-2; no firm D call. Germline V gene data show CDR1 as SGHNT and CDR2 as YENEEA. The CDR3 sequence is 16 residues long. V was trimmed by 5 bases and J by 0 bases, leaving 13 bases between them. CDR3 loop: CASSPGTSTNTGELFF. DNA for the CDR3: TGTGCCAGCAGCCCCGGTACAAGTACGAACACCGGGGAGCTGTTTTTT.

This clonotype was counted many times. The rearrangement joins TRBV5-1 to TRBJ1-2, with D unclear. Germline V lookup: CDR1 SGHRS, CDR2 YFSETQ. There are 14 residues in the CDR3. V was clipped by 2 bases and J by 2 bases, with 10 bases between them. The CDR3 nucleotides read TGCGCCAGCAGCTTAGGCGGCAGAAACTATGGCTACACCTTC. Amino acids: CASSLGGRNYGYTF.

This clonotype came up a few times. This chain uses TRBV12-3 or TRBV12-4 with TRBJ2-7; a weak D match, TRBD1 (6 bases). There are 13 residues in the CDR3. V dropped 1 base and J dropped 5 bases, with 9 bases sitting between them. This CDR3 reads CASSLEQGNEQYF. The CDR3 DNA reads TGTGCCAGCAGTTTAGAACAGGGCAACGAGCAGTACTTC.